The following is a TCR beta chain sequence with its context. This clonotype is identified as medium-sized (0.01 to 0.1%). The antigen it recognizes is unknown. No much larger clone is present one base from it, and per-base qualities are unavailable. According to the germline V gene, CDR1 reads SNHLY and CDR2 reads FYNNEI. The CDR3 numbers 14 residues from cysteine through phenylalanine. The kept DNA is CDR3 alone, 42 bases in frame from the first base. The trim is 6 bases for V and 5 bases for J, with a gap of 16 bases between the germline ends. These data come from a study of spatial heterogeneity in lung cancer (dated by TCRdb to between 2018 and 2020). For the wider study: More beta-chain than alpha-chain transcripts were consistently detected, likely reflecting higher beta-chain transcript abundance. At surgery, both alpha and beta chains were TCR-sequenced in 220 tumor regions, fewer than 85 matched nontumor lung samples and 50 to 60 PBMC samples. The study quantitatively compared TCR alpha and beta repertoires across multiple tumor regions, matched nontumor lung and blood in non-small cell lung cancer. The study linked features of the TCR repertoire to counts of nonsynonymous mutations, which were determined by whole-exome sequencing of tumor tissue. In the raw uncorrected reads, each unique combination of TCR and UMI appeared more than ten times on average.

The full study reports these points: Confirming at a functional level the hypothesis that regional TCRs recognize regional mutations was considered to require additional single-cell paired TCR alpha and beta sequencing.

Libraries were built with 5' RACE. TCRdb shows the sequencer as NextSeq 500. To allow correction of PCR and sequencing errors, the TCR library protocol tagged every TCR cDNA molecule with a unique molecular identifier. The authors' analysis ran thus. Decombinator tools were used for TCR identification, UMI-based error correction and CDR3 extraction. TCRs above a frequency of 2 per 1,000, corresponding to the top 1% of the tumor frequency distribution, were defined as expanded. Each repertoire was subsampled 100 times to 5,000 TCRs, after which Renyi diversity was computed with the R vegan package. CDR3 similarity networks were built from amino acid triplet string-kernel similarity, with CDR3s being connected when pairwise similarity was above 0.82. Starting from the raw public reads, TCRdb applied fastp trimming at Q25, assembled clones with MiXCR and retained in-frame beta chains. Each CDR3 protein gets just one entry, which takes the most common genes and DNA from the rows behind it. It is TCRdb's table, rather than the study itself, that gives the V and J calls and clone size. Present in this sample are some 3,400 distinct CDR3 sequences, over 25% of which were seen just once. Approximately 15% of the sample lies in the top ten.

Read against the paper, the sample's time point label means: sample taken at primary tumor resection. Whole RNA extracted from tumor and nontumor lung tissue, or from cryopreserved PBMC samples, was used for TCR sequencing without cell sorting. Samples were obtained from 70 to 85 patients with early-stage, untreated non-small cell lung cancer from the lung TRACERx cohort. Only patients with enough RNA available from two or more tumor regions were chosen for TCR sequencing. Before being selected, tumor and adjacent nontumor lung specimens were reviewed by a lung pathologist. The chain is assembled from TRBV2 and TRBJ2-5, with a weak D call of TRBD2 (5 bases match). This specimen consisted of normal lung tissue next to the tumor, obtained at surgery. The TCR sequence derives from a male donor with early-stage non-small cell lung cancer. CDR3 reads: CASRGNTGRETQYF. The nucleotides are TGTGCCAGCAGGGGGAACACGGGAAGGGAGACCCAGTACTTC.